These 8 T cell receptor beta chains originate from one sample sequenced in a study of cytomegalovirus exposure and HLA in healthy donors. The PCR made use of 60 Vbeta and 13 Jbeta primers. The protocol was immunoSEQ multiplex PCR, while the TCRdb copy is restricted to in-frame clones and leaves out a portion. The sample has about 130,000 clones; 80% are singletons. The sample was PBMCs. The receptors stem from a woman aged 40 to 50 in good health and CMV-seronegative.

V and J are TRBV7-9 and TRBJ2-5, with 11 bases fitting TRBD2. The CDR3 consists of 17 residues. V was pared by 1 base and J by 0 bases, with 4 bases of the junction left unmatched. Germline values: CDR1 SEHNR, CDR2 FQNEAQ (reference sequence). The CDR3 coding sequence is TGTGCCAGCAGCTTAGTCCCTAGCGGGGGGTACCAAGAGACCCAGTACTTC. Protein product: CASSLVPSGGYQETQYF.

The chain carries TRBV5-1 and TRBJ1-2, with 7 nucleotides matching TRBD1. This CDR3 is 15 amino acids long. Germline CDR1 SGHRS, CDR2 YFSETQ. Trimming at V came to 6 bases and at J to 0 bases, leaving 8 bases not matched to a gene. Here the CDR3 DNA reads TGCGCCAGCAAGGTGCTGGGACAGACTAACTATGGCTACACCTTC. It encodes CASKVLGQTNYGYTF.

This clone has just a few counts. The chain couples TRBV5-5 to TRBJ2-7, with 8 bases aligning to TRBD2. CDR3 size: 15 residues. The V gene end was trimmed by 2 bases and the J gene end by 5 bases; junction bases not matched to a gene: 9. Germline values: CDR1 SGHKS, CDR2 YYEKEE (reference sequence). CDR3 sequence: CASSLELSGSHEQYF. The CDR3 DNA sequence: TGTGCCAGCAGCTTAGAGTTAAGCGGGAGCCACGAGCAGTACTTC.

The chain's CDR3 is CASRLADTDTQYF. DNA for the CDR3: TGTGCCAGCCGACTAGCGGACACAGATACGCAGTATTTT. V and J are TRBV7-9 and TRBJ2-3, with 9 bases fitting TRBD2. The CDR3 is 13 residues long. V was pared by 8 bases and J by 2 bases, with 2 bases of the junction left unmatched. CDR1 SEHNR and CDR2 FQNEAQ come from the germline V gene (reference sequence).

The sample holds a few counts of this clone. The chain is built from TRBV5-4 and TRBJ1-1; 7 nucleotides align to TRBD1. This CDR3 region has 14 residues. The germline CDR1 and CDR2 sequences are SGHNT and YYREEE (reference sequence). Germline trimming cut 4 bases from V and 0 bases from J; bases unmatched to any gene: 3. CDR3 protein: CASSLTGLNTEAFF. CDR3 in DNA: TGTGCCAGCAGCCTGACAGGGTTGAACACTGAAGCTTTCTTT.

The chain has TRBV28 and TRBJ2-7; 9 bases align to TRBD1. This CDR3 has 14 amino acids. With V trimmed by 5 bases and J by 5 bases, 7 bases remained unmatched. Germline values: CDR1 MDHEN, CDR2 SYDVKM. The CDR3 nucleotides are TGTGCCAGCAGTCGAGGGACAGGGAGGGACGAGCAGTACTTC. This encodes CASSRGTGRDEQYF.

V usage is TRBV18 and J usage is TRBJ1-1, with TRBD1 matching 9 bases. With V trimmed by 2 bases and J by 5 bases, 3 bases remained unmatched. The length of the CDR3 is 14 residues. Germline assignment: CDR1 KGHSH and CDR2 LQKENI. The chain's CDR3 is CASSPEGQGTEAFF. CDR3 nucleotide sequence: TGTGCCAGCTCACCAGAGGGACAGGGTACTGAAGCTTTCTTT. Full variable domain (rest looked up from reference TRBV18 and TRBJ1-1): NAGVMQNPRHLVRRRGQEARLRCSPMKGHSHVYWYRQLPEEGLKFMVYLQKENIIDESGMPKERFSAEFPKEGPSILRIQQVVRGDSAAYFCASSPEGQGTEAFFGQGTRLTVV.

This clone came up a few times. The genes are TRBV28 and TRBJ1-3; possible D gene TRBD1, 5 bases. Trimming pared 6 bases from V and 3 bases from J, leaving 15 bases between. Germline V CDR1 and CDR2: MDHEN, SYDVKM. This CDR3 has 15 amino acids. The CDR3 loop reads CASSSPQGSGNTIYF. The CDR3, as DNA: TGTGCCAGCAGCTCGCCGCAGGGAAGTGGAAACACCATATATTTT.